A selection of T cell receptor beta chains follows, all from one sample in a study of T-cell reconstitution after alpha-beta-depleted transplantation in children. In TCRdb, the PCR reads were re-called with MiXCR into one record per CDR3 protein. The sample contains about 610,000 distinct CDR3 sequences, 8% to 11% of which appear only once. The sequenced sample was PBMCs from the stem cell graft donor, obtained from the stem cell graft. These receptors were obtained from a human donor who donated a stem cell graft to a child with acute myeloid leukemia. Each CDR3 is given without its conserved first and last residue. The size field is filled for only some rows; it gives once, few, many or a size class.

TRBV12-3/TRBV12-4 few ASITNEQF
TRBV5-1 few ASDFGTNTGELF
TRBV20-1 few SASPGTYEQY
TRBV10-3 many AITSGHTGELF
TRBV29-1 many SVALGPGELF
TRBV3-1 - ASSQAVDRETDTQY
TRBV27 - ASSLSRQGVYEQY
TRBV15 few ATMNDRASEETQY
TRBV12-3/TRBV12-4 few ASSVTGDTQY
TRBV6-5 many ASSFFRESHSQY
TRBV7-2 - ASSPGQGATRDYT
TRBV29-1 few SVQRTDTYEQY
TRBV6-5 few ASSYARDRGKAF
TRBV3-1 - ASSLADRSSYEQY
TRBV3-1 - ASSPSGRSTQY
TRBV7-9 - ASSFHGRGPTYNEQF
TRBV7-3 few ASSLFFRSSYNEQF
TRBV15 few ATSNWTRPQETQY
TRBV7-2 many ASSSDMNTEAF
TRBV29-1 - SVDVAGLSSEQY
TRBV7-2 few ASSLGRGYQETQY
TRBV2 - ASSDGQGGYGYT
TRBV15 - ATSGGGSNYGYT
TRBV20-1 few SARPGTSGGRGTQY
TRBV12-3/TRBV12-4 many ASSFGSRTEAF
TRBV9 many ASSRDGLTDTQY
TRBV20-1 - SAKVAGTDYNEQF
TRBV6-2/TRBV6-3 - ASSYEVIGLTQH
TRBV7-6 - ASSLKDHTDTQY
TRBV29-1 many SVDKGGNEQF
TRBV5-1 - ASGGTGAHNEQF
TRBV7-9 few ASSPGTPSTDTQY
TRBV12-3/TRBV12-4 - ASSPFGQNTIY
TRBV20-1 few SAHPGTPYEQY
TRBV20-1 many SAESGLADSTDTQY
TRBV12-3/TRBV12-4 few ASRQDGGYNEQF
TRBV29-1 many SVDRQGAGELF
TRBV3-1 - ASSQGLDSIGSPLH
TRBV20-1 many SAPHSLNYGYT
TRBV5-1 many ASSLGGTNYNEQF
TRBV7-3 - ASSSQQGATEAF
TRBV9 - ASSVAGSPTDTQY
TRBV7-9 few ASSYDRGPDTQY
TRBV6-2/TRBV6-3 - ASAKREGPSGELF
TRBV10-3 many ATAGGLANEQY
TRBV12-3/TRBV12-4 few ASSLGAGTGTDTQY
TRBV28 - ASSQLALTDTQY
TRBV5-1 - ASSLGTGTGEPQH
TRBV6-2/TRBV6-3 - ASTLPGLAAYNEQF
TRBV20-1 few SARVPAGSGETQY
TRBV20-1 many SARDGASVYNEQF
TRBV29-1 many SVEAGTETQY